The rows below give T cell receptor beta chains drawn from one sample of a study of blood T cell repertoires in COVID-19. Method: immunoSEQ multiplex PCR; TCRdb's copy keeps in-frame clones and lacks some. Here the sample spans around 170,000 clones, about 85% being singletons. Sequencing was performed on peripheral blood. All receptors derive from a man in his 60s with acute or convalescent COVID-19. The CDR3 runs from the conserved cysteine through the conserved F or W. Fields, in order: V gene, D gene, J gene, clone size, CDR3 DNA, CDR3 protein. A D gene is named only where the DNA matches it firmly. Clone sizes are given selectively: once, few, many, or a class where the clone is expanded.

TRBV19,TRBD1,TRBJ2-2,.,TGTGCCGCAAGACAGGGGTTCACCGGGGAGCTGTTTTTT,CAARQGFTGELFF
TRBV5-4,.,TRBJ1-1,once,TGTGCCAGCAAGAGCCTACGGGGGAACACTGAAGCTTTCTTT,CASKSLRGNTEAFF
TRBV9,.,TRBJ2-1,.,TGTGCCAGCAGTATTTCGGACACTGAGCAGTTCTTC,CASSISDTEQFF
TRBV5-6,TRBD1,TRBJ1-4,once,TGTGCCAGCAGGAAGACAGGGGGTAATGAAAAACTGTTTTTT,CASRKTGGNEKLFF
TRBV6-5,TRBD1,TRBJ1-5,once,TGTGCCAGCAGGCCCGGGACAGGGGGGAATCAGCCCCAGCATTTT,CASRPGTGGNQPQHF
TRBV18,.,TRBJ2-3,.,TGTGCCAGCTCGCCCGGAAGTAGGGGATTTACAGATACGCAGTATTTT,CASSPGSRGFTDTQYF
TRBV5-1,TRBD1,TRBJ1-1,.,TGCGCCAGCAGCCCCCCAGGGGGCACTGAAGCTTTCTTT,CASSPPGGTEAFF
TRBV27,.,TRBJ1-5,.,TGTGCCAGCAGTTTAGTTAGTCAGGGATTCGGTCAGCCCCAGCATTTT,CASSLVSQGFGQPQHF
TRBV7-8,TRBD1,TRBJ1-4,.,TGTGCCAGCAGCCCCAGACAGGGGGATGAAAAACTGTTTTTT,CASSPRQGDEKLFF
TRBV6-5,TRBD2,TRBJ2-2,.,TGTGCCAGCAGCCTAGCGGGAGGTACCGGGGAGCTGTTTTTT,CASSLAGGTGELFF
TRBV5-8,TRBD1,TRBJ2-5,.,TGTGCCAGCAGCTTGGGGACAGGGGGCGCGGGAGAGACCCAGTACTTC,CASSLGTGGAGETQYF
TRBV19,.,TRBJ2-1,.,TGTGCCAGTAGTCCCGGGACTTTCAATGAGCAGTTCTTC,CASSPGTFNEQFF
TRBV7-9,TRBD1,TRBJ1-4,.,TGTGCCAGCAGCTTAAGACAGGGAAATGAAAAACTGTTTTTT,CASSLRQGNEKLFF
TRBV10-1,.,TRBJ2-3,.,TGCGCCAGCAGCCCCGAGACACCTTTCGGCACAGATACGCAGTATTTT,CASSPETPFGTDTQYF
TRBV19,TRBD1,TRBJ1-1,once,TGTGCCAGTAGATCAAAGACAGGGGTGAACACTGAAGCTTTCTTT,CASRSKTGVNTEAFF
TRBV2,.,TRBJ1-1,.,TGTGCCAGCAGAGCGGAGATGAACACTGAAGCTTTCTTT,CASRAEMNTEAFF
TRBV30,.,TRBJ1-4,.,TGTGCCTGGAGTGTATTGGGGGGGCAGGCTGCAACTAATGAAAAACTGTTTTTT,CAWSVLGGQAATNEKLFF
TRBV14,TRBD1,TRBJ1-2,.,TGTGCCAGCAGCTCTCGACAGGGCTATGGCTACACCTTC,CASSSRQGYGYTF
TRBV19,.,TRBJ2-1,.,TGTGCCAGTAGTTTTACAGAGTGGGATGAGCAGTTCTTC,CASSFTEWDEQFF
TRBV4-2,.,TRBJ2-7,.,TGTGCCAGCAGCCAAGATCAGGCGTACGAGCAGTACTTC,CASSQDQAYEQYF
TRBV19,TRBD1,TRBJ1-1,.,TGTGCCAGTAGTGACCGGACAGGTTACACTGAAGCTTTCTTT,CASSDRTGYTEAFF
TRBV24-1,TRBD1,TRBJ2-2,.,TGTGCCACCAGTGATCCGGGACAGGGGACCGGGGAGCTGTTTTTT,CATSDPGQGTGELFF
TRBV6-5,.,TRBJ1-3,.,TGTGCCAGCAGTTACTCAGCAGGGAGGGCTGGAAACACCATATATTTT,CASSYSAGRAGNTIYF
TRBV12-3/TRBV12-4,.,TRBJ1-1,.,TGTGCCAGCAGTTTAACTACTGAAGCTTTCTTT,CASSLTTEAFF
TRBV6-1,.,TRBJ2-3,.,TGTGCCAGCAGTGAAAAGAGAAGGCCTAGCGTGGATACGCAGTATTTT,CASSEKRRPSVDTQYF
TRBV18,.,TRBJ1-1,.,TGTGCCAGCTCACCATCCGATCAGCGGGCTTTCTTT,CASSPSDQRAFF
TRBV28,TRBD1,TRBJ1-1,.,TGTGCCAGCAGTTCGGGACAGGTCGCCACTGAAGCTTTCTTT,CASSSGQVATEAFF
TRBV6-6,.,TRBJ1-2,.,TGTGCCACCCCCTTGAGGGGGAGCTATGGCTACACCTTC,CATPLRGSYGYTF
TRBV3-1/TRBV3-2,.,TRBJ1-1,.,TGTGCCAGCAGCCAAGTTCCGGGTACTGAAGCTTTCTTT,CASSQVPGTEAFF
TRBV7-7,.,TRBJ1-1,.,TGTGCCAGCAGCCCCGACGGGGGGACTGAAGCTTTCTTT,CASSPDGGTEAFF
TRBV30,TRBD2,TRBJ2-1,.,TGTGCCTGTTTAGCGGGAGTCAATGAGCAGTTCTTC,CACLAGVNEQFF
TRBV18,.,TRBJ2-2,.,TGTGCCAGCTCAGTCACAGGGCCGAACACCGGGGAGCTGTTTTTT,CASSVTGPNTGELFF
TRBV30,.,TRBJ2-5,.,TGTGCCTGGAGGGCAGGGCATGGGGGCAGAGAGACCCAGTACTTC,CAWRAGHGGRETQYF
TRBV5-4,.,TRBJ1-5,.,TGTGCCAGCAGCTCCCGGCTCGGGGAGCCCCAGCATTTT,CASSSRLGEPQHF
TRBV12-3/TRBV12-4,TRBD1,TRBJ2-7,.,TGTGCCAGCTCGGGACAGGGGTTCGAGCAGTACTTC,CASSGQGFEQYF
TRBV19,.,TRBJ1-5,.,TGTGCCAGTAGTATAGATCGACACAGGGATCAGCCCCAGCATTTT,CASSIDRHRDQPQHF
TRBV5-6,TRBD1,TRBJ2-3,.,TGTGCCAGCAGCTTGGCCAGGGGGAGAACAGATACGCAGTATTTT,CASSLARGRTDTQYF
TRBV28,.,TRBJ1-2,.,TGTGCCAGCGCGCCAGGCCCCTATGGCTACACCTTC,CASAPGPYGYTF
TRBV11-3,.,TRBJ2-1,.,TGTGCCAGCAGCCTAAGGGGTTCCGCGGGGCTAAACTACAATGAGCAGTTCTTC,CASSLRGSAGLNYNEQFF
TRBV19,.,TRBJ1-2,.,TGTGCCAGTAGAATCAGGGGAGCGGACTATGGCTACACCTTC,CASRIRGADYGYTF
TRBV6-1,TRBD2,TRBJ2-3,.,TGTGCCAGCAGTGAAACACCCGGGAGGGCGCAGTATTTT,CASSETPGRAQYF
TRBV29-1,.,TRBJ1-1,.,TGCAGCGTTAGAGGCATTCCGGGCACTGAAGCTTTCTTT,CSVRGIPGTEAFF
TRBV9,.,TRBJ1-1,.,TGTGCCAGCAGCGTAGATTCAGGGGCCTCTGCCACTGAAGCTTTCTTT,CASSVDSGASATEAFF
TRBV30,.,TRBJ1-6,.,TGTGCCTGGAAGGGGTTCAGTAATTCACCCCTCCACTTT,CAWKGFSNSPLHF
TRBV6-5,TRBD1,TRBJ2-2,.,TGTGCCAGCAGTTGGGACAGAGTTACCGGGGAGCTGTTTTTT,CASSWDRVTGELFF
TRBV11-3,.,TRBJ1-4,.,TGTGCCAGCAGCTGGTCGGGGATATCGCCTGAAAAACTGTTTTTT,CASSWSGISPEKLFF
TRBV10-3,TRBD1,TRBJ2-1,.,TGTGCCATCAGTCAGGGGGCCGATGAGCAGTTCTTC,CAISQGADEQFF
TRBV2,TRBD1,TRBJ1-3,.,TGTGCCAGCAGTGGAAGAGGACAGGGAAGCTCTGGAAACACCATATATTTT,CASSGRGQGSSGNTIYF
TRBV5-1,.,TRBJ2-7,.,TGCGCCAGCAGCGACCGGGGAGGGGGATGGCAGTACTTC,CASSDRGGGWQYF
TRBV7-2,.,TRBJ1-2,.,TGTGCCAGCAGCTTCGCACAGGGCATTGACTATGGCTACACCTTC,CASSFAQGIDYGYTF
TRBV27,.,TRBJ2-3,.,TGTGCCAGCAGACTATTCCCGCTGACAGATACGCAGTATTTT,CASRLFPLTDTQYF
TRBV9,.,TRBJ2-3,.,TGTGCCAGCAGCCCCCGGGCTAGCGCTAGCACAGATACGCAGTATTTT,CASSPRASASTDTQYF
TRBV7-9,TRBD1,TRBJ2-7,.,TGTGCCAGCAGCCCCCGGGACAGCTCCTACGAGCAGTACTTC,CASSPRDSSYEQYF
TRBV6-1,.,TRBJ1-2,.,TGTGCCAGCAGTGAAAGGGGCCTCTATGGCTACACCTTC,CASSERGLYGYTF
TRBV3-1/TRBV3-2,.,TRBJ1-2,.,TGTGCCAGCAGCCAAGGCCACGGAGACTATGGCTACACCTTC,CASSQGHGDYGYTF
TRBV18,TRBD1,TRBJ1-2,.,TGTGCCAGCTCCTCTGGGCAGGGGGAGACCTATGGCTACACCTTC,CASSSGQGETYGYTF
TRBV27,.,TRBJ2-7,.,TGTGCCAGCAGTCCTTTCTTCAGTTACGAGCAGTACTTC,CASSPFFSYEQYF
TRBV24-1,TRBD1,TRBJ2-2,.,TGTGCCACCGGCCCCGACAGGGTTTGGGCCGGGGAGCTGTTTTTT,CATGPDRVWAGELFF
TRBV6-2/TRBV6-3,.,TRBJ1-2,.,TGTGCCAGCAGTTACCCACAGGTACCCTATGGCTACACCTTC,CASSYPQVPYGYTF